The 21 T cell receptor beta chains below come from one sample, sequenced in a study of T cells in Graves' hyperthyroidism and ophthalmopathy. RNA transcripts provided the source from which TCR beta CDR3 regions were amplified. The primer set for the first-round RT-PCR of the TCR CDR3 was HTBI. TCRdb processed the multiplex PCR reads anew with MiXCR; each CDR3 protein has one entry. The top ten clones hold 10% of a sample with some 740,000 distinct CDR3 sequences, around 15% of them seen once. Sequencing was performed on blood. Receptor source: a woman between 18 and 29 years old with Graves' hyperthyroidism.

The chain carries TRBV9 and TRBJ2-5; D is possibly TRBD2 (6 bases). Trimming stripped 3 bases from V and 1 base from J, with 10 bases between. CDR1 and CDR2 (germline): SGDLS, YYNGEE. This CDR3 comprises 14 residues. The CDR3 here is CASSGGLIQETQYF. The CDR3 DNA reads as TGTGCCAGCAGCGGCGGACTAATCCAAGAGACCCAGTACTTC.

This clonotype was picked up a small number of times. V gene TRBV12-3 or TRBV12-4 combines with J gene TRBJ2-7; 12 positions match TRBD1. With 5 bases clipped from V and 4 bases from J, the junction kept 6 bases outside the gene matches. The CDR3 loop spans 15 amino acids. The CDR3 DNA sequence: TGTGCCAGCAGTCCTGGGACAGGGGGCTGGTACGAGCAGTACTTC. Its translation is CASSPGTGGWYEQYF.

The chain carries TRBV2 and TRBJ2-1; D gene uncertain. Germline values: CDR1 SNHLY, CDR2 FYNNEI. The V end was cut by 3 bases, the J end by 2 bases, with 11 bases between. This CDR3 is 15 amino acids long. The CDR3 DNA reads as TGTGCCAGCAGTGACCGAGCGCGAGCCTACAATGAGCAGTTCTTC. Protein product: CASSDRARAYNEQFF. The variable domain in full, with the rest retrieved from reference TRBV2 and TRBJ2-1, is EPEVTQTPSHQVTQMGQEVILRCVPISNHLYFYWYRQILGQKVEFLVSFYNNEISEKSEIFDDQFSVERPDGSNFTLKIRSTKLEDSAMYFCASSDRARAYNEQFFGPGTRLTVL.

This clonotype has ten or more counts. The CDR3 reads CASSVDGRGTSGMAEDTQYF. The CDR3 coding sequence is TGTGCCAGCAGCGTAGATGGCAGAGGGACTAGCGGGATGGCGGAGGATACGCAGTATTTT. V and J are TRBV9 and TRBJ2-3, with TRBD2 matching 13 bases. Per germline, CDR1 SGDLS and CDR2 YYNGEE. CDR3 length: 20 amino acids. The junction had 16 bases not matched to a gene; V was cut back by 0 bases and J by 6 bases.

The sample holds one count of this clonotype. The chain couples TRBV6-2 or TRBV6-3 to TRBJ2-7, with D perhaps matching TRBD1 or TRBD2 (5 bases each). This CDR3 is 14 amino acids long. Trimming took 2 bases from V and 6 from J, leaving 14 bases between them. CDR1 is MNHEY, CDR2 SVGEGT, per germline. This chain's CDR3 is CASSYGQGRFEQYF. DNA for the CDR3: TGTGCCAGCAGTTACGGGCAGGGACGATTCGAGCAGTACTTC.

The rearrangement joins TRBV7-9 to TRBJ2-2; 9 bases line up with TRBD2. CDR1 SEHNR and CDR2 FQNEAQ come from the germline V gene (reference sequence). Trimming cost V 4 bases and J 4 bases; bases outside gene matches: 13. There are 18 residues in the CDR3. The CDR3 DNA reads as TGTGCCAGCAGCTCGGAGGTCGGGCTAGCGGGAACCACCGGGGAGCTGTTTTTT. It translates to CASSSEVGLAGTTGELFF.

Ten or more counts support this clonotype. This sequence joins TRBV24-1 and TRBJ2-1, with 9 bases matching TRBD1. V trimming: 4 bases; J trimming: 2 bases; junction bases outside the gene matches: 26. The CDR3 sequence is 23 residues long. Germline-derived CDR1 and CDR2 are KGHDR and SFDVKD. The CDR3 DNA reads as TGTGCCACCAGTGACCCCGTGGTTTCGGCTCTAACTTCCGGGACAGGGACCTACAATGAGCAGTTCTTC. This translates into CATSDPVVSALTSGTGTYNEQFF.

This chain links TRBV27 with TRBJ2-1, with D unresolved. The CDR3 covers 13 residues. V was clipped by 9 bases and J by 0 bases, with 9 bases between them. From germline, CDR1 is MNHEY and CDR2 SMNVEV (reference sequence). The CDR3 bases are TGTGCCAGTAGGACCTTCTCCTACAATGAGCAGTTCTTC. This translates into CASRTFSYNEQFF.

This clonotype was seen repeatedly, ten times or more. This chain uses TRBV20-1 with TRBJ2-1, with 8 bases fitting TRBD2. This CDR3 spans 14 amino acids. The germline V gene encodes CDR1 DFQATT and CDR2 SNEGSKA (reference sequence). Germline trimming cut 3 bases from V and 7 bases from J; bases unmatched to any gene: 8. As DNA, the CDR3 is TGCAGTGCTAGGCCCGGGACTAGGAGTAATGAGCAGTTCTTC. Translated, it gives CSARPGTRSNEQFF.

This chain connects TRBV27 to TRBJ2-1; unclear D gene. The V and J ends lost 5 bases and 0 bases respectively, with 11 bases between them. The length of the CDR3 is 15 residues. Per the germline V gene, CDR1 is MNHEY and CDR2 is SMNVEV (reference sequence). Here the CDR3 reads CASSVRHLSYNEQFF. The DNA of the CDR3 is TGTGCCAGCAGTGTCCGACACCTCTCCTACAATGAGCAGTTCTTC.

This clonotype has only a few counts. The rearrangement links TRBV20-1 to TRBJ1-4; D perhaps matches TRBD1 (6 bases). Trimming took 0 bases from V and 4 from J, leaving 15 bases between them. Germline assignment: CDR1 DFQATT and CDR2 SNEGSKA (reference sequence). This CDR3 has 16 amino acids. The CDR3 spells CSARDGGGLSNEKLFF. CDR3 nucleotides: TGCAGTGCTAGAGATGGGGGGGGCCTGAGTAATGAAAAACTGTTTTTT.

V and J are TRBV29-1 and TRBJ1-1; TRBD1 might be the D (5 bases). The CDR3 runs 13 residues. Trimming shortened V by 7 bases and J by 2 bases, and 14 bases separated the two germline ends. Germline values: CDR1 SQVTM, CDR2 ANQGSEA. CDR3: CSADRDGNTEAFF. CDR3 coding DNA: TGCAGCGCAGACCGGGACGGCAACACTGAAGCTTTCTTT.

The chain couples TRBV10-1 to TRBJ2-3; no definite D call. V gave up 3 bases and J gave up 5 bases, with 9 bases separating them. Germline V gene data show CDR1 as WNHNN and CDR2 as SYGVQD (reference sequence). CDR3 size: 13 residues. The CDR3 reads CASSDLWEDTQYF. The CDR3 nucleotides read TGCGCCAGCAGTGACCTTTGGGAAGATACGCAGTATTTT.

This clonotype has a handful of counts. The chain links TRBV7-9 to TRBJ2-2; tentatively, D is TRBD2 (6 bases). The V and J ends lost 5 bases and 3 bases respectively, with 13 bases between them. The germline V gene encodes CDR1 SEHNR and CDR2 FQNEAQ (reference sequence). The CDR3 covers 15 residues. The CDR3 region is CASSGRERHTGELFF. As DNA, the CDR3 is TGTGCCAGCAGCGGACGGGAGCGACACACCGGGGAGCTGTTTTTT.

V is TRBV6-5 and J is TRBJ2-1; D gene uncertain. Germline CDR1 and CDR2: MNHEY and SVGAGI. V dropped 2 bases and J dropped 2 bases, with 10 bases sitting between them. The CDR3 spans 15 residues. The CDR3, as DNA: TGTGCCAGCAGTTACGTTGGGTCTCCCTACAATGAGCAGTTCTTC. Protein sequence: CASSYVGSPYNEQFF.

This clonotype was detected ten times or more. The chain employs TRBV30 and TRBJ1-5, with 11 bases lining up with TRBD1. The CDR3 consists of 17 residues. Trimming took 2 bases from V and 0 from J; bases not matched to a gene: 6. Germline assignment: CDR1 GTSNPN and CDR2 SVGIG (reference sequence). DNA of the CDR3: TGTGCCTGGAGTTCGGACAGGGGGCCTCTTAGCAATCAGCCCCAGCATTTT. This sequence encodes CAWSSDRGPLSNQPQHF.

The rearrangement links TRBV5-1 to TRBJ2-7; 10 bases are a match to TRBD1. Germline-derived CDR1 and CDR2 are SGHRS and YFSETQ. J was trimmed by 2 bases and V by 3 bases; bases with no gene match: 5. The CDR3 totals 15 residues. CDR3 amino acids: CASSSRTGGPYEQYF. CDR3 in DNA: TGCGCCAGCAGCTCCAGGACAGGGGGGCCCTACGAGCAGTACTTC.

This clonotype was counted many times. J is TRBJ2-7 and V is TRBV11-2, with 8 bases identical to TRBD2. Germline CDR1 is SGHAT and CDR2 is FQNNGV. V was pared by 6 bases and J by 2 bases, with 6 bases of the junction left unmatched. This CDR3 has 14 amino acids. CDR3 residues: CASRHSGDTYEQYF. For the CDR3, the DNA is TGTGCCAGCAGACATAGCGGGGACACCTACGAGCAGTACTTC.

This clonotype was counted at least ten times. The rearrangement joins TRBV30 to TRBJ1-5; TRBD1 matches at 11 bases. Trimming at V came to 3 bases and at J to 5 bases, leaving 3 bases not matched to a gene. The CDR3 sequence is 14 residues long. Germline CDR1 is GTSNPN and CDR2 is SVGIG (reference sequence). The CDR3 reads CAWSGQGADQPQHF. The CDR3 DNA sequence: TGTGCCTGGAGCGGACAGGGGGCAGATCAGCCCCAGCATTTT. Based on the CDR3 plus reference TRBV30 and TRBJ1-5, the full variable domain is SQTIHQWPATLVQPVGSPLSLECTVEGTSNPNLYWYRQAAGRGLQLLFYSVGIGQISSEVPQNLSASRPQDRQFILSSKKLLLSDSGFYLCAWSGQGADQPQHFGDGTRLSIL.

Many counts were recorded for this clonotype. This chain joins TRBV12-3 or TRBV12-4 and TRBJ1-2, with a weak D call TRBD1 (6 bases). The V end was cut by 6 bases, the J end by 8 bases, with 16 bases between. The CDR3 is made up of 13 amino acids. The DNA of the CDR3 is TGTGCCAGCAGCTGGACAGCCCTGGAGGGCTACACCTTC. Amino acid sequence: CASSWTALEGYTF.

The CDR3 DNA reads TGTGCCACCAGCAGGCCTCCTGTACCCGGACTAGCGGGTGGAAACATTCAGTACTTC. Protein: CATSRPPVPGLAGGNIQYF. V usage is TRBV15 and J usage is TRBJ2-4; TRBD2 matches at 11 bases. The germline CDR1 and CDR2 sequences are LNHNV and YYDKDF (reference sequence). The CDR3 loop spans 19 amino acids. Trimming at V came to 3 bases and at J to 6 bases, leaving 16 bases not matched to a gene.